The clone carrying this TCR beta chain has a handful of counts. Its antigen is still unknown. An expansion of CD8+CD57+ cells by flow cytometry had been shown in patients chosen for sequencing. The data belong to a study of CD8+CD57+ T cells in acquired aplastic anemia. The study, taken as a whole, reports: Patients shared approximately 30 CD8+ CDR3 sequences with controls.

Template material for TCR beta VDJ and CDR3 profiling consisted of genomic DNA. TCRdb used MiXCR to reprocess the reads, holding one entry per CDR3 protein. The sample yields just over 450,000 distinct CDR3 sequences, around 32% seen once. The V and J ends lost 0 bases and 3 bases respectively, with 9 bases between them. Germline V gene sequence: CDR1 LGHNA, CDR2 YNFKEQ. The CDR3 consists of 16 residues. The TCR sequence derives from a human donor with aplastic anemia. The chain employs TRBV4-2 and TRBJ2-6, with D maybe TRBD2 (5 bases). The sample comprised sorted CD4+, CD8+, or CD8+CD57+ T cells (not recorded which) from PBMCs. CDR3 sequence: CASSQDRGVGANVLTF. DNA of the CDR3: TGTGCCAGCAGCCAAGACCGGGGAGTTGGGGCCAACGTCCTGACTTTC.